This T cell receptor beta chain was observed in a study of blood T cell repertoires in COVID-19. About the research overall: Nucleic acid was either cDNA or gDNA, and it came from T cells, B-cell-depleted T cells, or PBMCs.

Germline V lookup: CDR1 SQVTM, CDR2 ANQGSEA. This CDR3 region has 13 residues. V lost 4 bases to trimming and J lost 1 base, with 10 bases between them. In the study's own analysis: Amplified reference gene primers provided the basis for estimating nucleated cell counts. Assay: immunoSEQ multiplex PCR; the TCRdb copy retains only in-frame clones and omits some. V, J and clone size are those of that table, while D and trimming were read from the DNA. The sample has about 230,000 clones, around four fifths seen once; the top ten hold 2.6%. V gene TRBV29-1 combines with J gene TRBJ1-1; possibly TRBD1 for D (6 bases). This TCR came from a woman aged 70-85 years with active or convalescent COVID-19. Sequencing was done on a sample of peripheral blood. The CDR3 DNA is TGCAGCGTTGTGGACAGATCGAACACTGAAGCTTTCTTT. Protein product: CSVVDRSNTEAFF.